The source of this TCR beta chain is a study of human T cells and chemical hapten exposure. Study overall: The sensitizing agent was 2% DPC, placed on approximately 2 cm by approximately 2 cm of upper inner arm skin.

In germline, CDR1 is SQVTM, CDR2 ANQGSEA. V was clipped by 6 bases and J by 3 bases; unmatched bases: 14. The CDR3 has 16 amino acids. The table lists this clonotype with many counts. Time point specified: pre-sensitization, week 0. Noted treatment: therapeutic diphenylcyclopropenone sensitization with weekly scalp DPC. Blood draws came before every patch-test application. Donors, patients with alopecia ranging from 18 to 70 years old and judged suitable for DPC, provided samples. The template was total RNA from unfractionated whole blood. TCRdb reanalysed the RACE reads using MiXCR and keeps one entry per CDR3 protein. The sample includes 60,000 to 80,000 distinct CDR3 sequences, around 7% seen only once; the top ten take under 2%.

This chain connects TRBV29-1 to TRBJ1-2; 9 bases align to TRBD1. The specimen comprised whole blood, sampled in connection with sensitization to the hapten diphenylcyclopropenone (DPC). The TCR was taken from a woman in her twenties or thirties with alopecia areata. Some clones in this sample may be carry-over from other donors' samples. In DNA form, the CDR3 reads TGCAGCGTCGCTGGGACAGGGAGGTCCGAGGACTATGGCTACACCTTC. Amino acids: CSVAGTGRSEDYGYTF.